Given below is one TCR beta chain in context. The data originate from a study of blood T cell repertoires in COVID-19. Study details: Some COVID-19 samples were acute and others convalescent; all came from the United States, Italy and Spain. In each case, the material was cDNA or gDNA derived from T cells, B-cell-depleted T cells, or PBMCs.

Per the study methods: Reference gene primer amplification in the assay estimated nucleated cell counts. The data were produced by immunoSEQ multiplex PCR, yet TCRdb's version contains in-frame clones alone and is incomplete. The V and J calls and clone size were taken over from that table, and D and trimming were inferred from the DNA. The sample consists of about 100,000 clones, around 85% of them appearing once. The CDR3 runs 14 residues. CDR1 and CDR2 from the germline V gene are WNHNN and SYGVQD (reference sequence). The V end was cut by 0 bases, the J end by 4 bases, with 6 bases between. J is TRBJ2-2 and V is TRBV10-1; D is perhaps TRBD2 (5 bases). The receptor comes from a human donor in a cohort sampled during active COVID-19. The source material was peripheral blood. CDR3 protein: CASSESTSTGELFF. CDR3 sequence (DNA): TGCGCCAGCAGTGAGTCAACTAGCACCGGGGAGCTGTTTTTT.